The following is a TCR beta chain sequence with its context. Its matching antigen is unknown. The protocol was immunoSEQ multiplex PCR, while the TCRdb copy is restricted to in-frame clones and leaves out a portion. The repertoire holds 1 million to 1.2 million clones, with roughly 80% as singletons. This record comes from a study of shared clonotypes between healthy human individuals. Recent vaccinations or acute infections were absent in the healthy HIV-negative adult donors. The CDR3 is made up of 10 amino acids. CDR1 MNHNS and CDR2 SASEGT come from the germline V gene. Trimming took off 3 bases at V and 5 bases at J, with 1 base between the two ends. Findings of the study overall: Sequencing depth was expected to affect clonotype sharing among donors.

Input material: memory CD4+ T cells from PBMCs. Subset described: CD45RA-negative fraction. The TCR comes from a man aged 18 to 29 in good health. Some clones in this sample may be carry-over from other donors' samples. The chain uses TRBV6-1 and TRBJ1-2; D gene unclear. CDR3 residues: CASSEYGYTF. The CDR3 DNA reads as TGTGCCAGCAGTGAGTATGGCTACACCTTC.